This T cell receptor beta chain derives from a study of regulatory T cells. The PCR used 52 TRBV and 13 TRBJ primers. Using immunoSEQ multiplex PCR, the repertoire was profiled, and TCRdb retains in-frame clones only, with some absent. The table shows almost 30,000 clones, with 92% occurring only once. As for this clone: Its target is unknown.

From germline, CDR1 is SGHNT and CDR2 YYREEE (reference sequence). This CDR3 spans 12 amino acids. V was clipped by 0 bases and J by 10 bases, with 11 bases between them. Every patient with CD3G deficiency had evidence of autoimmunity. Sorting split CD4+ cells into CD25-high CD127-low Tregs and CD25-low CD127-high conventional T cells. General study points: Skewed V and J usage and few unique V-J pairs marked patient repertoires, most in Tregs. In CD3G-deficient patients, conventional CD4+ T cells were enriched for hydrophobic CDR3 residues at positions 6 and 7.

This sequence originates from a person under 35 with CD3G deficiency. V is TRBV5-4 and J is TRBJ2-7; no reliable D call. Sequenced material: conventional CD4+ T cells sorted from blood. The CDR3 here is CASSLGPLEQYF. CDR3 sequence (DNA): TGTGCCAGCAGCTTGGGACCTCTCGAACAGTACTTC.